This T cell receptor (beta chain) was sequenced in a study of cytomegalovirus exposure and HLA in healthy donors. Study-wide results and limits: Earlier analysis found most TCR beta V segments productive about 87% or about 30% of the time. As a later analysis showed, several of the most significant clusters appeared to be linked to common viral pathogens.

PCR involved 60 Vbeta and 13 Jbeta primers. Some clones are missing from TCRdb's copy, which holds only in-frame ones; the method was immunoSEQ multiplex PCR. The sample holds 150,000 to 200,000 clones, approximately 81% seen once. The length of the CDR3 is 14 residues. CDR1 MRHNA and CDR2 SNTAGT come from the germline V gene. Germline trimming cut 2 bases from V and 6 bases from J; bases unmatched to any gene: 0. A word on this clone: Its antigen is unidentified.

The chain links TRBV6-4 to TRBJ2-1; 11 positions agree with TRBD1. The receptor comes from a man between 18 and 35 years old in good health and CMV-seronegative. Sequenced: PBMCs. CDR3 region: CASSDGTGGNEQFF. The DNA of the CDR3 is TGTGCCAGCAGTGACGGGACAGGGGGCAATGAGCAGTTCTTC.